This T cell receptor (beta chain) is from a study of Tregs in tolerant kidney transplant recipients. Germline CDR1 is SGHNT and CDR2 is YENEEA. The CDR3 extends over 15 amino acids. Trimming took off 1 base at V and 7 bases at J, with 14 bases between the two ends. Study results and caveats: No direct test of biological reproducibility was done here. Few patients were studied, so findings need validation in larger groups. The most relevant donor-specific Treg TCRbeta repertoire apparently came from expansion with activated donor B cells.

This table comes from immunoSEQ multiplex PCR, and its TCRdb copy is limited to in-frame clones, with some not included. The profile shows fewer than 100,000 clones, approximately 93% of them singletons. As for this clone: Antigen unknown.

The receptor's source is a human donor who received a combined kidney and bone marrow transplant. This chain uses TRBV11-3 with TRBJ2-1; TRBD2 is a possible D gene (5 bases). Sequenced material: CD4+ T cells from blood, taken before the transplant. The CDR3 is CASSLGWSSLNEQFF. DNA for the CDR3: TGTGCCAGCAGCTTAGGATGGTCTAGCCTAAATGAGCAGTTCTTC.